A selection of T cell receptor beta chains follows, all from one sample in a study of blood T cell repertoires in COVID-19. Generated by immunoSEQ multiplex PCR, the TCRdb table keeps only in-frame clones and is missing some. The data contain about 240,000 clones, approximately 83% of them singletons. The sequenced sample was PBMCs or T cells enriched from blood (not recorded which). The receptors here all came from a woman aged 35 to 49 with acute COVID-19. The CDR3 runs from the conserved cysteine through the conserved F or W. A D gene is named only where the DNA matches it firmly. Clone sizes are given selectively: once, few, many, or a class where the clone is expanded.

D gene	V gene	J gene	clone size	CDR3 DNA	CDR3 protein
.	TRBV27	TRBJ2-1	few	TGTGCCAGCCGGACAGCGTCCTACAATGAGCAGTTCTTC	CASRTASYNEQFF
TRBD2	TRBV19	TRBJ2-2	.	TGTGCCAGTATGGAGGAGACTAGCGGAAACACCGGGGAGCTGTTTTTT	CASMEETSGNTGELFF
.	TRBV7-3	TRBJ2-6	.	TGTGCCAGCAGCTTACTCGGTGACTCTGGGGCCAACGTCCTGACTTTC	CASSLLGDSGANVLTF
TRBD1	TRBV19	TRBJ1-5	.	TGTGCCAGTACCACAGGGGCCCCTCAGCCCCAGCATTTT	CASTTGAPQPQHF
.	TRBV30	TRBJ1-1	.	TGTGCCTGGAGTGCGGGACAAGGGAACACTGAAGCTTTCTTT	CAWSAGQGNTEAFF
.	TRBV19	TRBJ2-3	.	TGTGCCAGTAGTGCTTGGGACAACACAGATACGCAGTATTTT	CASSAWDNTDTQYF
TRBD2	TRBV2	TRBJ2-7	few	TGTGCCAGCACCCATGGGGACTACACCTACGAGCAGTACTTC	CASTHGDYTYEQYF
.	TRBV27	TRBJ1-2	.	TGTGCCAGCAGTCCCTTAGACAGGAGCTATGGCTACACCTTC	CASSPLDRSYGYTF
TRBD1	TRBV7-2	TRBJ2-2	.	TGTGCCAGCAGCTTTGGACAGGGGACGAACACCGGGGAGCTGTTTTTT	CASSFGQGTNTGELFF
TRBD2	TRBV6-2/TRBV6-3	TRBJ2-6	.	TGTGCCAGCAGTTACTTTAGCGGGAGGGTCCTCTCTGGGGCCAACGTCCTGACTTTC	CASSYFSGRVLSGANVLTF
TRBD2	TRBV12-5	TRBJ2-3	.	TGTGCTAGTGGTGGGGGGGAGGCAGATACGCAGTATTTT	CASGGGEADTQYF
TRBD1	TRBV19	TRBJ2-5	.	TGTGCCAGTAGTGCCCGGGACAGGGGTAGGGAGACCCAGTACTTC	CASSARDRGRETQYF
TRBD1	TRBV19	TRBJ1-4	.	TGTGCCAGTACCGGGACAGGGGGCTCCCATGAAAAACTGTTTTTT	CASTGTGGSHEKLFF
.	TRBV5-1	TRBJ2-7	.	TGCGCCAGCAGCTCGCTGACACCTTACTACGAGCAGTACTTC	CASSSLTPYYEQYF
.	TRBV2	TRBJ2-1	.	TGTGCCAGCACGGCTAGCGCCGACAATGAGCAGTTCTTC	CASTASADNEQFF
.	TRBV6-5	TRBJ2-7	.	TGTGCCACCACCTATCAACTGAGCTCCTACGAGCAGTACTTC	CATTYQLSSYEQYF
TRBD1	TRBV30	TRBJ1-5	.	TGTGCCTGGAGCGATACAGGGGAAGGGCCCCAGCATTTT	CAWSDTGEGPQHF
TRBD1	TRBV25-1	TRBJ2-7	.	TGTGCCAGCAGTGAATCGGGACAGGCACACTCCTACGAGCAGTACTTC	CASSESGQAHSYEQYF
.	TRBV27	TRBJ1-1	.	TGTGCCAGCCTTACCTCAGGAAACACTGAAGCTTTCTTT	CASLTSGNTEAFF
.	TRBV11-3	TRBJ1-1	.	TGTGCCAGCACCCTCCGCAGGGACACTGAAGCTTTCTTT	CASTLRRDTEAFF
TRBD2	TRBV5-5	TRBJ2-7	.	TGTGCCAGCAGCCGAATGGCTCCGGGACTAGCGACCTACGAGCAGTACTTC	CASSRMAPGLATYEQYF
.	TRBV30	TRBJ1-4	.	TGTGCCTGCCCGGCGGGAAATGAAAAACTGTTTTTT	CACPAGNEKLFF
.	TRBV2	TRBJ1-1	.	TGTGCCAGCAGTGAGTTGGCTTTGTCCCTCCCTGAAGCTTTCTTT	CASSELALSLPEAFF
.	TRBV5-6	TRBJ1-1	.	TGTGCCAGCAGCCGAGTGAGGAACACTGAAGCTTTCTTT	CASSRVRNTEAFF
TRBD2	TRBV11-3	TRBJ2-5	once	TGTGCCAGCAGCTTAGGTGGTAGCGGGGAGGCGGAGACCCAGTACTTC	CASSLGGSGEAETQYF
.	TRBV19	TRBJ1-4	.	TGTGCCAGTAGTATAGTAGCTAATGAAAAACTGTTTTTT	CASSIVANEKLFF
TRBD2	TRBV19	TRBJ2-1	.	TGTGCCAGTATTCCGACGGGAGGGTCCTACAATGAGCAGTTCTTC	CASIPTGGSYNEQFF
.	TRBV2	TRBJ2-3	.	TGTGCCAGCAGTGTAAGACAGAGCACAGATACGCAGTATTTT	CASSVRQSTDTQYF
.	TRBV21-1	TRBJ1-5	.	TGTGCCAGCAGCGATACAGGGGGCGGATCATGCAATCAGCCCCAGCATTTT	CASSDTGGGSCNQPQHF
TRBD1	TRBV9	TRBJ2-5	.	TGTGCCAGCAGCCACCTAGGGACAGTACAAGAGACCCAGTACTTC	CASSHLGTVQETQYF
TRBD2	TRBV13	TRBJ2-1	.	TGTGCCAGCAGTCGAGTGGTGAGCGGGAGCTACTACAATGAGCAGTTCTTC	CASSRVVSGSYYNEQFF
.	TRBV2	TRBJ2-1	.	TGTGCCAGCAGCGTAGAACCCTATCTTCACAATGAGCAGTTCTTC	CASSVEPYLHNEQFF
.	TRBV18	TRBJ1-2	.	TGTGCCAGCTCAGACCAAACCCGGACAGCCTATGGCTACACCTTC	CASSDQTRTAYGYTF
.	TRBV6-5	TRBJ1-4	.	TGTGCCAGCAGCGAGGGGGGGGACTGGGAAAAACTGTTTTTT	CASSEGGDWEKLFF
.	TRBV27	TRBJ1-6	.	TGTGCCAGCAGGCAGCGCGGGGATTCACCCCTCCACTTT	CASRQRGDSPLHF
.	TRBV19	TRBJ2-1	.	TGTGCCAGTAGTGCCAGCGGGCTCGCCTACAATGAGCAGTTCTTC	CASSASGLAYNEQFF
TRBD2	TRBV7-2	TRBJ2-1	.	TGTGCCAGCACCCTAACCGGGACTAGCGGCAATGAGCAGTTCTTC	CASTLTGTSGNEQFF
.	TRBV5-1	TRBJ2-3	.	TGCGCCAGCAGCTTGGTTCAGGGCACAGATACGCAGTATTTT	CASSLVQGTDTQYF
TRBD2	TRBV13	TRBJ2-1	.	TGTGCCAGCAGCCAAACGGGACTAGCGGGAGACAATGAGCAGTTCTTC	CASSQTGLAGDNEQFF
.	TRBV25-1	TRBJ2-1	.	TGTGCCAGCAGTGACTCCGGGACTCATCCGCGCAATGAGCAGTTCTTC	CASSDSGTHPRNEQFF
.	TRBV5-8	TRBJ2-1	.	TGTGCCAGCAGCTTGTTGGGCGGGGCAGAGAAAGACAATGAGCAGTTCTTC	CASSLLGGAEKDNEQFF
.	TRBV21-1	TRBJ2-5	.	TGTGCCAGCAGCAAAGCCGGAAGGACAGCCGAGACCCAGTACTTC	CASSKAGRTAETQYF
TRBD1	TRBV11-2	TRBJ2-7	once	TGTGCCAGCAGCTTAAGTAGGGGGCGAAACTACGAGCAGTACTTC	CASSLSRGRNYEQYF
TRBD2	TRBV6-5	TRBJ2-7	.	TGTGCCAGTAGCCTGGCGGGAGTTCAGGCCTACGAGCAGTACTTC	CASSLAGVQAYEQYF
TRBD2	TRBV12-5	TRBJ2-7	.	TGTGCTAGTGGTACCTCGACTAGCGGGAGTTACGAGCAGTACTTC	CASGTSTSGSYEQYF
TRBD1	TRBV5-8	TRBJ1-1	.	TGTGCCAGCAGCTGGGGGACAGGACTTGCGGACACTGAAGCTTTCTTT	CASSWGTGLADTEAFF
.	TRBV12-2	TRBJ1-1	.	TGTGCAAGTCGCTTACAGAGTGGGAGGAACACTGAAGCTTTCTTT	CASRLQSGRNTEAFF
.	TRBV7-8	TRBJ1-2	.	TGTGCCAGCAGCGCCCGTAGGGAGACTAACTATGGCTACACCTTC	CASSARRETNYGYTF
.	TRBV29-1	TRBJ2-1	.	TGCAGCGTTGAATGGCTAGCTAAAGGCAATGAGCAGTTCTTC	CSVEWLAKGNEQFF
.	TRBV3-1/TRBV3-2	TRBJ2-3	few	TGTGCCAGCAGCCACCCGACTAGGCCTGATACGCAGTATTTT	CASSHPTRPDTQYF
TRBD2	TRBV3-1/TRBV3-2	TRBJ2-1	few	TGTGCCAGCAGCCCCGGCGGACTAGCGGGAGTATACAATGAGCAGTTCTTC	CASSPGGLAGVYNEQFF
TRBD2	TRBV6-2/TRBV6-3	TRBJ2-3	.	TGTGCCAGCAGTTACTCTGGGGGACAGACTAGCGGAAGCACAGATACGCAGTATTTT	CASSYSGGQTSGSTDTQYF
.	TRBV19	TRBJ2-3	.	TGTGCCAGTAGGCCCTTGGGGGGAGGATCAGATACGCAGTATTTT	CASRPLGGGSDTQYF
TRBD2	TRBV19	TRBJ2-5	.	TGTGCCAGTAGCCGGGACTACTCCTCAAAGACCCAGTACTTC	CASSRDYSSKTQYF
TRBD2	TRBV5-4	TRBJ2-2	.	TGTGCCAGCAGCCTCTCAGTGACTAGCGGGGGCGACACCGGGGAGCTGTTTTTT	CASSLSVTSGGDTGELFF
.	TRBV2	TRBJ1-6	.	TGTGCCAGCACGAAAACCGGGACAAATAATTCACCCCTCCACTTT	CASTKTGTNNSPLHF
.	TRBV30	TRBJ1-1	.	TGTGCCCGAATCAATACATATAACACTGAAGCTTTCTTT	CARINTYNTEAFF
TRBD1	TRBV5-4	TRBJ2-7	.	TGTGCCAGCAGCGCAAGGGACAGAATATACGAGCAGTACTTC	CASSARDRIYEQYF